These T cell receptor beta chains were read from a single sample in a study of PD-L1 blockade in urothelial cancer. Clones were read by immunoSEQ multiplex PCR, and TCRdb kept only the in-frame ones, dropping some. The sample has about 100,000 clones; 91% are singletons. The sample consisted of PBMCs, taken around atezolizumab (anti-PD-L1) treatment. Source of these receptors: a woman older than 75 with urothelial cancer. CDR3s include the opening cysteine and the closing phenylalanine or tryptophan. Each record gives: CDR3 length, V gene, J gene, CDR3 protein.

CDR3 length: 14; V gene: TRBV15; J gene: TRBJ2-7; CDR3 protein: CATSVTTGIYEQYF
CDR3 length: 12; V gene: TRBV6-7; J gene: TRBJ1-2; CDR3 protein: CASSYRGYGYTF
CDR3 length: 14; V gene: TRBV6-6; J gene: TRBJ1-2; CDR3 protein: CASSYSGVNYGYTF
CDR3 length: 14; V gene: TRBV7-2; J gene: TRBJ1-1; CDR3 protein: CASRWDSSNTEAFF
CDR3 length: 19; V gene: TRBV15; J gene: TRBJ2-1; CDR3 protein: CATSRDGRLAGGFLNEQFF
CDR3 length: 15; V gene: TRBV7-9; J gene: TRBJ1-5; CDR3 protein: CASSLEGRDTEPQHF
CDR3 length: 15; V gene: TRBV6-5; J gene: TRBJ2-1; CDR3 protein: CASSYGTGGYNEQFF
CDR3 length: 10; V gene: TRBV27; J gene: TRBJ2-7; CDR3 protein: CASGTYEQYF
CDR3 length: 15; V gene: TRBV6-1; J gene: TRBJ1-5; CDR3 protein: CASILLQGNSQPQHF
CDR3 length: 10; V gene: TRBV19; J gene: TRBJ2-5; CDR3 protein: CASRSSGLYF
CDR3 length: 15; V gene: TRBV29-1; J gene: TRBJ1-1; CDR3 protein: CSVRTGTGVNTEAFF
CDR3 length: 18; V gene: TRBV28; J gene: TRBJ1-2; CDR3 protein: CASSSLIRTGTDSYGYTF
CDR3 length: 17; V gene: TRBV28; J gene: TRBJ1-5; CDR3 protein: CASSLDIGSGGSQPQHF